This passage covers 27 T cell receptor beta chains from one sample sequenced in a study of human T cells and chemical hapten exposure (dated by TCRdb to the early 2020s). Libraries were made using RACE. The sequencing machine was a NextSeq 500. The public reads were reanalyzed by TCRdb: fastp trimming at Q25, MiXCR alignment, in-frame beta chains only. Merged by CDR3 protein, the rows form single entries marked with the most common genes and DNA. The sample table shows around 76,000 distinct CDR3 sequences, and roughly 10% are seen once. About 3.7% of the sample is taken by the ten largest. Reading the label with the study, this specimen's time point is: patch test 1, 2 weeks after DPC sensitization. The meaning of the sample's treatment or condition label: therapeutic diphenylcyclopropenone sensitization with weekly scalp DPC. This specimen consisted of whole blood, obtained in connection with sensitization to the hapten diphenylcyclopropenone (DPC). Source of these receptors: a woman in her sixties with alopecia areata. Some clones in this sample may be carry-over from other donors' samples.

This clonotype was seen only a few times. J is TRBJ2-4 and V is TRBV4-1; D call uncertain. The V end lost 0 bases, the J end lost 1 base, and 7 bases lay between the germline ends. Germline V gene lookup returns CDR1 MGHRA and CDR2 YSYEKL. CDR3 length: 15 residues. The CDR3 loop is CASSQDGVAKNIQYF. CDR3 in DNA: TGCGCCAGCAGCCAAGATGGGGTTGCCAAAAACATTCAGTACTTC.

This clonotype was counted many times. The gene calls are TRBV27 and TRBJ1-2, with unresolved D. CDR3 size: 15 residues. Germline V gene sequence: CDR1 MNHEY, CDR2 SMNVEV (reference sequence). Between the trimmed V and J ends, which lost 4 bases and 0 bases, there was a span of 12 bases. CDR3 in DNA: TGTGCCAGCAGTTCTCCGGAGCGAGCTAACTATGGCTACACCTTC. This gives the protein CASSSPERANYGYTF.

This clonotype was picked up a small number of times. The chain joins TRBV7-3 to TRBJ1-2; D call uncertain. With 4 bases removed from V and 4 bases from J, the gap between germline ends came to 13 bases. Germline assignment: CDR1 SGHTA and CDR2 FQGTGA. The CDR3 contains 14 residues. CDR3 protein: CASSSRGRSYGYTF. CDR3 sequence (DNA): TGTGCCAGCAGCTCCCGCGGACGGAGCTATGGCTACACCTTC.

The chain uses TRBV2 and TRBJ2-3, with TRBD2 matching 10 bases. V was pared by 10 bases and J by 0 bases, with 4 bases of the junction left unmatched. Germline V gene data show CDR1 as SNHLY and CDR2 as FYNNEI. CDR3 length equals 14 residues. CDR3 amino acids: CATSGGLSTDTQYF. CDR3 bases: TGTGCCACTAGCGGGGGCCTTAGCACAGATACGCAGTATTTT. The variable domain in full, with the rest retrieved from reference TRBV2 and TRBJ2-3, is EPEVTQTPSHQVTQMGQEVILRCVPISNHLYFYWYRQILGQKVEFLVSFYNNEISEKSEIFDDQFSVERPDGSNFTLKIRSTKLEDSAMYFCATSGGLSTDTQYFGPGTRLTVL.

The V call is TRBV18, the J call TRBJ1-2; 9 bases are shared with TRBD1. V lost 2 bases, J lost 5 bases, and 6 bases stayed unmatched. The CDR3 has 15 amino acids. Germline CDR1 reads KGHSH; CDR2 reads LQKENI. CDR3 sequence (DNA): TGTGCCAGCTCACCATCCGGGACAGGGAATTATGGCTACACCTTC. Translating it yields CASSPSGTGNYGYTF.

This clonotype occurred a few times. The chain employs TRBV9 and TRBJ1-3; 7 bases map to TRBD1. V was clipped by 1 base and J by 4 bases; unmatched bases: 8. CDR3 length: 16 amino acids. Germline assignment: CDR1 SGDLS and CDR2 YYNGEE. CDR3 protein: CASSVNQGEAGNTIYF. As DNA, the CDR3 is TGTGCCAGCAGCGTAAATCAGGGGGAAGCAGGAAACACCATATATTTT.

This clonotype appeared many times. V and J are TRBV20-1 and TRBJ1-5; D perhaps matches TRBD1 (5 bases). With 6 bases removed from V and 3 bases from J, the gap between germline ends came to 18 bases. The length of the CDR3 is 15 residues. Germline CDR1 and CDR2: DFQATT and SNEGSKA (reference sequence). CDR3 amino acids: CSAIDPGRINQPQHF. CDR3 DNA sequence: TGCAGTGCCATCGATCCGGGACGGATCAATCAGCCCCAGCATTTT.

This clonotype was recorded a few times. The chain uses TRBV29-1 and TRBJ2-5, with a tentative D call TRBD2 (7 bases). The germline V gene encodes CDR1 SQVTM and CDR2 ANQGSEA. The length of the CDR3 is 13 residues. V was pared by 6 bases and J by 1 base, with 12 bases between. The DNA for the CDR3 is TGCAGCGTGAGGGGGGGCCTCCAAGAGACCCAGTACTTC. Protein sequence: CSVRGGLQETQYF.

There are a few counts of this clonotype. This chain's CDR3 is CASSSGTSGNTGELFF. The CDR3 nucleotides are TGCGCCAGCAGCTCCGGGACTAGCGGAAACACCGGGGAGCTGTTTTTT. This sequence joins TRBV5-1 and TRBJ2-2, with 11 bases that match TRBD2. The germline CDR1 and CDR2 sequences are SGHRS and YFSETQ. Trimming removed 3 bases from V and 2 bases from J; junction bases left unmatched: 3. This CDR3 has 16 amino acids. Filled out from reference TRBV5-1 and TRBJ2-2, the complete variable domain reads KAGVTQTPRYLIKTRGQQVTLSCSPISGHRSVSWYQQTPGQGLQFLFEYFSETQRNKGNFPGRFSGRQFSNSRSEMNVSTLELGDSALYLCASSSGTSGNTGELFFGEGSRLTVL.

At least ten counts were recorded for this clonotype. The chain links TRBV7-3 to TRBJ2-7, with a possible D match to TRBD1 (6 bases). CDR1 is SGHTA, CDR2 FQGTGA, per germline. The CDR3 consists of 14 residues. V lost 2 bases and J 2 bases, leaving 10 bases between the germline ends. The CDR3 coding sequence is TGTGCCAGCAGCTTATCACAGGGTCCCTACGAGCAGTACTTC. It is translated as CASSLSQGPYEQYF.

This clonotype has just a few counts. The chain combines TRBV20-1 with TRBJ2-7, with D possibly TRBD1 on 6 matching bases. This CDR3 is 15 amino acids long. CDR1 is DFQATT, CDR2 SNEGSKA, per germline (reference sequence). V dropped 2 bases and J dropped 3 bases, with 17 bases sitting between them. This CDR3 reads CSARLFRGRGYEQYF. The CDR3 bases are TGCAGTGCTAGATTATTTCGGGGCAGGGGCTACGAGCAGTACTTC.

V gene TRBV7-3 combines with J gene TRBJ2-3; D is undetermined. The V gene lost 7 bases and the J gene lost 0 bases, with 8 bases spanning the gap. The germline gives CDR1 SGHTA, CDR2 FQGTGA. The CDR3 runs 13 residues. Here the CDR3 DNA reads TGTGCCAGCAAGGTTGCTAGCACAGATACGCAGTATTTT. Amino acids: CASKVASTDTQYF.

This clonotype has ten or more counts. V is TRBV18 and J is TRBJ1-1; D perhaps matches TRBD1 (6 bases). The CDR3 is 15 residues long. Germline V gene sequence: CDR1 KGHSH, CDR2 LQKENI. Trimming took 2 bases from V and 1 from J, leaving 11 bases between them. The DNA for the CDR3 is TGTGCCAGCTCACCAATGGGGGGCAAGAACACTGAAGCTTTCTTT. Translating it yields CASSPMGGKNTEAFF.

This clonotype was counted at least ten times. The chain recombines TRBV10-2 with TRBJ2-7; D may match TRBD1 or TRBD2 (6 bases each). The CDR3 sequence is 15 residues long. CDR1 WSHSY and CDR2 SAAADI come from the germline V gene. Trimming removed 2 bases at V and 3 bases at J, with 14 bases between. The CDR3 DNA reads as TGCGCCAGCAGTGAGACGAGGGGGGCCTACTACGAGCAGTACTTC. Translating it yields CASSETRGAYYEQYF.

As for this clonotype: The junction differs from germline at one of its ends, possibly a read error. The chain combines TRBV7-2 with TRBJ2-2, with 7 bases that match TRBD2. This CDR3 contains 15 residues. From germline, CDR1 is SGHTA and CDR2 FQGNSA. DNA for the CDR3: TGTGCCAGCAGCTTATACGGGGGGACCACCGGGAAGCTGTTTTTT. This translates into CASSLYGGTTGKLFF. Drawing the rest from reference TRBV7-2 and TRBJ2-2, the complete variable domain is GAGVSQSPSNKVTEKGKDVELRCDPISGHTALYWYRQSLGQGLEFLIYFQGNSAPDKSGLPSDRFSAERTGGSVSTLTIQRTQQEDSAVYLCASSLYGGTTGKLFFGEGSRLTVL.

This clonotype has a handful of counts. V usage is TRBV18 and J usage is TRBJ2-5, with D possibly matching TRBD2 (6 bases). The ends were cut back, 6 bases at V and 1 base at J, with 12 bases in the middle. CDR1 and CDR2 from the germline V gene are KGHSH and LQKENI. The CDR3 contains 14 residues. The CDR3 DNA follows: TGTGCCAGCTCCAATCGGGAGCTCCAAGAGACCCAGTACTTC. This gives the protein CASSNRELQETQYF.

The chain recombines TRBV30 with TRBJ1-1; the D gene is possibly TRBD1 (5 bases). The germline CDR1 and CDR2 sequences are GTSNPN and SVGIG (reference sequence). Trimming cost V 1 base and J 8 bases, with 8 bases left between them. The CDR3 is made up of 11 amino acids. The CDR3 sequence is CAWSARQEAFF. The CDR3 DNA follows: TGTGCCTGGAGTGCCCGACAGGAAGCTTTCTTT.

This clonotype was counted ten times or more. V gene TRBV20-1 combines with J gene TRBJ2-5; D is possibly TRBD1 or TRBD2 (5 bases each). Between the trimmed V and J ends, which lost 3 bases and 5 bases, there was a span of 16 bases. CDR3 length: 14 amino acids. The germline V gene encodes CDR1 DFQATT and CDR2 SNEGSKA (reference sequence). CDR3 protein: CSASGAGTGETQYF. CDR3 in DNA: TGCAGTGCTAGTGGGGCGGGCACGGGGGAGACCCAGTACTTC.

The V gene is TRBV29-1, the J gene TRBJ2-5; the D gene is possibly TRBD2 (5 bases). Trimming left V 4 bases short and J 2 bases short, with 5 bases between. This CDR3 region has 11 residues. Germline CDR1 SQVTM, CDR2 ANQGSEA. Here the CDR3 DNA reads TGCAGCGTTGGGGAGCAAGAGACCCAGTACTTC. This codes for CSVGEQETQYF.

This clonotype was counted only a few times. V is TRBV11-2 and J is TRBJ2-5; D is unclear. CDR3 length equals 15 residues. Deletions cut 6 bases from V and 5 bases from J, with 19 bases between. Germline V gives CDR1 SGHAT, CDR2 FQNNGV. The CDR3 coding sequence is TGTGCCAGCAGTCGCCCATCGACTGCCCCGGAGACCCAGTACTTC. Encoded protein: CASSRPSTAPETQYF.

This clonotype has at least ten counts. CDR3 sequence: CASSRVKGSPFNEQFF. The DNA of the CDR3 is TGTGCCAGCAGCAGAGTAAAGGGGAGCCCATTCAATGAGCAGTTCTTC. The chain joins TRBV21-1 to TRBJ2-1. TRBV21-1 is a pseudogene. This CDR3 has 16 residues.

This clonotype was found many times. The V and J genes are TRBV6-1 and TRBJ1-6; D is unclear. This CDR3 is built from 16 residues. V lost 7 bases, J lost 0 bases, and 13 bases lay in between. The germline CDR1 and CDR2 sequences are MNHNS and SASEGT. CDR3 in amino acids: CASTPRESSYNSPLHF. Here the CDR3 DNA reads TGTGCCAGCACCCCCCGGGAGAGCTCCTATAATTCACCCCTCCACTTT.

In its sample, this clonotype was seen many times. The chain carries TRBV10-3 and TRBJ2-1; the D is unclear. This CDR3 region has 11 residues. Germline CDR1 is ENHRY and CDR2 is SYGVKD. Trimming pared 4 bases from V and 8 bases from J, leaving 6 bases between. The CDR3 protein is CAISGSHEQFF. The DNA of the CDR3 is TGTGCCATCAGTGGCAGCCATGAGCAGTTCTTC.

In this sample, this clonotype turned up many times. CDR3 sequence reads: CASSPGTPGANVLTF. The CDR3 DNA is TGCGCCAGCAGCCCCGGGACTCCTGGGGCCAACGTCCTGACTTTC. V gene TRBV5-1 combines with J gene TRBJ2-6, with D maybe TRBD2 (6 bases). There are 15 residues in the CDR3. V lost 4 bases, J lost 2 bases, and 10 bases lay in between. CDR1 and CDR2 from the germline V gene are SGHRS and YFSETQ.

Notes on this clonotype: A much bigger clone sits one base away, suggesting this may be a read error. V is TRBV20-1 and J is TRBJ1-5; a weak D match, TRBD1 (5 bases). Looked up from germline, CDR1 is DFQATT and CDR2 is SNEGSKA (reference sequence). This CDR3 is built from 13 residues. CDR3 nucleotides: TGCAGTGCTAGAATCTACACGGGGCAGCCCCAGAATTTT. It is translated as CSARIYTGQPQNF.

The chain carries TRBV6-6 and TRBJ2-1; 12 bases map to TRBD1. Germline CDR1 and CDR2: MNHNY and SVGAGI (reference sequence). V shed 4 bases and J 8 bases; nucleotides not matched to a gene: 6. The CDR3 sequence is 15 residues long. The CDR3 sequence: CASSSGQGAIDEQFF. DNA of the CDR3: TGTGCCAGCAGTTCGGGACAGGGGGCGATCGATGAGCAGTTCTTC.

This clonotype was seen at least ten times. J is TRBJ1-1 and V is TRBV14, with D hard to call. Between the trimmed V and J ends, which lost 7 bases and 1 base, there was a span of 13 bases. The germline gives CDR1 SGHDN, CDR2 FVKESK. This CDR3 is 14 amino acids long. CDR3 amino acids: CASKRAQTNTEAFF. DNA for the CDR3: TGTGCCAGCAAGCGGGCACAGACGAACACTGAAGCTTTCTTT.